What follows are 20 T cell receptor beta chains derived from one specimen sequenced in a study of blood T cells in healthy people across ages. PCR was performed a second time for about 7 to 11 cycles using a sample-barcoded 5' primer and a J-beta primer mix. One entry per CDR3 protein results from TCRdb running MiXCR on the 5' RACE reads. The sample has 1.5 million to 1.8 million distinct CDR3 sequences; roughly 43% are singletons. Sample: blood. These receptors were taken from a woman aged 18-29 years in good health.

The J gene is TRBJ2-3, the V gene TRBV2; D is undetermined. With 2 bases removed from V and 4 bases from J, the gap between germline ends came to 10 bases. This CDR3 is 14 amino acids long. Germline CDR1 SNHLY, CDR2 FYNNEI. The CDR3 DNA sequence: TGTGCCAGCAGTGAAATCTTAGCTTCAGATACGCAGTATTTT. Encoded protein: CASSEILASDTQYF.

In DNA form, the CDR3 reads TGTGCCAGCAGTCCGGCTCCGGGACAGATAGGGTTGAACTATGGCTACACCTTC. Protein sequence: CASSPAPGQIGLNYGYTF. V is TRBV27 and J is TRBJ1-2; 7 bases are a match to TRBD1. J gave up 2 bases and V 5 bases, and 17 bases lay outside the gene matches. This CDR3 comprises 18 residues. Germline CDR1 and CDR2: MNHEY and SMNVEV (reference sequence).

This clonotype was seen once. The chain recombines TRBV20-1 with TRBJ1-1; D unresolved. CDR1 DFQATT and CDR2 SNEGSKA come from the germline V gene (reference sequence). Trimming removed 3 bases at V and 3 bases at J, with 20 bases between. This CDR3 has 16 residues. DNA of the CDR3: TGCAGTGCTAGTCGGGCGGGTGGACCCTGGCACACTGAAGCTTTCTTT. This sequence encodes CSASRAGGPWHTEAFF.

V is TRBV4-2 and J is TRBJ2-3; D might be TRBD2 (6 bases). The CDR3 is 11 amino acids. Germline-derived CDR1 and CDR2 are LGHNA and YNFKEQ. The V gene lost 5 bases and the J gene lost 10 bases, with 10 bases spanning the gap. CDR3 nucleotide sequence: TGTGCCAGCAGCGGTCCGGGGGCGCAGTATTTT. Its protein is CASSGPGAQYF.

In DNA form, the CDR3 reads TGTGCCAGCAGTTACTCCGCTAGCCCGAACACAGATACGCAGTATTTT. Its protein product is CASSYSASPNTDTQYF. The V and J genes are TRBV6-5 and TRBJ2-3; a possible D gene is TRBD2 (5 bases). CDR3 size: 16 residues. The V gene lost 0 bases and the J gene lost 2 bases, with 12 bases spanning the gap. CDR1 and CDR2 (germline): MNHEY, SVGAGI.

The chain uses TRBV12-3 or TRBV12-4 and TRBJ2-7; 10 bases agree with TRBD1. There are 15 residues in the CDR3. With V trimmed by 3 bases and J by 3 bases, 5 bases remained unmatched. The CDR3 DNA reads as TGTGCCAGCAGTTTCGACGGGACAGGGGTCTACGAGCAGTACTTC. This sequence encodes CASSFDGTGVYEQYF.

The gene calls are TRBV28 and TRBJ1-5; 8 nucleotides align to TRBD1. The J segment lost 13 bases and the V segment lost 6 bases, leaving 8 bases of the junction unmatched. CDR3 length: 12 amino acids. CDR1 and CDR2 from the germline V gene are MDHEN and SYDVKM. CDR3 residues: CASSPLQGGQHF. The CDR3 coding sequence is TGTGCCAGCAGCCCCTTACAGGGGGGACAGCATTTT.

This clonotype was detected a few times. The rearrangement joins TRBV29-1 to TRBJ2-3; unclear D gene. Germline CDR1 is SQVTM and CDR2 is ANQGSEA. CDR3 size: 10 residues. The V gene lost 5 bases and the J gene lost 6 bases, with 6 bases spanning the gap. This CDR3 is CSVWTDTQYF. CDR3 sequence (DNA): TGCAGCGTTTGGACGGATACGCAGTATTTT.

The chain employs TRBV20-1 and TRBJ1-2; D is ambiguous. V gave up 5 bases and J gave up 3 bases, with 13 bases separating them. Germline assignment: CDR1 DFQATT and CDR2 SNEGSKA (reference sequence). This CDR3 contains 13 residues. Here the CDR3 DNA reads TGCAGTGCTTTGGGCCGACGGTACTATGGCTACACCTTC. Protein product: CSALGRRYYGYTF.

This clonotype was seen a single time. The gene calls are TRBV4-3 and TRBJ2-1; D unresolved. The J call may be in error: the DNA end matches TRBJ2-7 better. This CDR3 is built from 13 residues. CDR1 and CDR2 (germline): LGHNA, YSLEER. Written as DNA, the CDR3 is TGCGCCAGCGCTACGGGCAGATACAATGAGCAGTACTTC. Translating gives CASATGRYNEQYF.

The sample holds many counts of this clonotype. The V gene is TRBV20-1, the J gene TRBJ2-1, with 7 bases lining up with TRBD1. With the DNA end fitting TRBJ2-7 better, the J assignment may be wrong. The CDR3 has 16 amino acids. Per germline, CDR1 DFQATT and CDR2 SNEGSKA (reference sequence). This CDR3 is CSASEPGQSSYNEQYF. DNA of the CDR3: TGCAGTGCTAGCGAACCGGGACAGAGCTCCTACAATGAGCAGTACTTC.

This clonotype was counted many times. The rearrangement joins TRBV7-2 to TRBJ2-7, with 9 bases fitting TRBD2. V shed 0 bases and J 4 bases; nucleotides not matched to a gene: 1. The CDR3 runs 14 residues. Germline V gives CDR1 SGHTA, CDR2 FQGNSA. CDR3 in amino acids: CASSLASGGYEQYF. CDR3 DNA sequence: TGTGCCAGCAGCTTAGCTAGCGGGGGATACGAGCAGTACTTC.

This clonotype was recorded a few times. The chain has TRBV7-2 and TRBJ2-7; D ambiguous. Germline V CDR1 and CDR2: SGHTA, FQGNSA. This CDR3 spans 14 amino acids. V was pared by 1 base and J by 3 bases, with 10 bases between. CDR3 amino acids: CASSLGITYYEQYF. In nucleotides, the CDR3 is TGTGCCAGCAGCTTAGGTATCACGTACTACGAGCAGTACTTC.

This clonotype came up a few times. This chain connects TRBV7-9 to TRBJ2-1; 9 nucleotides match TRBD1. Germline V gene data show CDR1 as SEHNR and CDR2 as FQNEAQ (reference sequence). The J segment lost 7 bases and the V segment lost 3 bases, leaving 10 bases of the junction unmatched. The length of the CDR3 is 16 residues. The CDR3 DNA is TGTGCCAGCAGCTTTTACCGGGGACAGGGTTTGAATGAGCAGTTCTTC. It encodes CASSFYRGQGLNEQFF.

This clonotype was observed a few times. The chain links TRBV12-3 or TRBV12-4 to TRBJ1-5, with 10 bases fitting TRBD1. Losses at the gene ends were 2 bases for V and 5 bases for J; bases not matched to a gene: 9. This CDR3 has 17 amino acids. The CDR3: CASSLWPGTGEYQPQHF. The CDR3, as DNA: TGTGCCAGCAGTTTATGGCCTGGGACAGGGGAGTATCAGCCCCAGCATTTT.

The V and J genes are TRBV12-3 or TRBV12-4 and TRBJ2-7; D is unclear. With 5 bases removed from V and 7 bases from J, the gap between germline ends came to 9 bases. This CDR3 comprises 11 residues. The CDR3, as DNA: TGTGCCAGCAGTCCCTCCTCGGAGCAGTACTTC. Translated, it gives CASSPSSEQYF.

J is TRBJ2-7 and V is TRBV3-1; D is perhaps TRBD2 (5 bases). The germline V gene has CDR1 LGHDT and CDR2 YNNKEL (reference sequence). Trimming stripped 1 base from V and 5 bases from J, with 15 bases between. CDR3 length: 15 residues. The CDR3 is CASSQGASRTNEQYF. CDR3 coding DNA: TGTGCCAGCAGCCAAGGAGCTAGCAGGACGAACGAGCAGTACTTC.

This clonotype has just a few counts. J is TRBJ2-7 and V is TRBV20-1, with 13 bases identical to TRBD2. The CDR3 length is 15 residues. With 5 bases clipped from V and 3 bases from J, the junction kept 7 bases outside the gene matches. CDR1 and CDR2 (germline): DFQATT, SNEGSKA (reference sequence). The CDR3 sequence: CSAPRLAGGFYEQYF. The CDR3 DNA follows: TGCAGTGCTCCAAGACTAGCGGGAGGTTTCTACGAGCAGTACTTC.

Notes on this clonotype: Relative to the germline gene, one junction end is altered; a read error may explain this. The CDR3 sequence: CGVPEQDTDTQYF. The CDR3 DNA reads TGCGGCGTCCCCGAGCAGGACACAGATACGCAGTATTTT. The chain has TRBV29-1 and TRBJ2-3; D uncertain. Germline CDR1 is SQVTM and CDR2 is ANQGSEA. This CDR3 has 13 residues.

This chain uses TRBV7-2 with TRBJ2-7; no reliable D call. Germline CDR1 reads SGHTA; CDR2 reads FQGNSA. The CDR3 loop spans 14 amino acids. The V end lost 4 bases, the J end lost 2 bases, and 12 bases lay between the germline ends. CDR3 region: CASSSRRVPYEQYF. In nucleotides, the CDR3 is TGTGCCAGCAGCTCTAGACGGGTCCCCTACGAGCAGTACTTC.